This T cell receptor (beta chain) was profiled in a study of cytomegalovirus exposure and HLA in healthy donors (dated by TCRdb to the late 2010s). The study in broad terms: An earlier analysis of about 560 of the donors reported around 280 Gb of sequence data and 117 million unique TCR beta sequences obtained from some 200 million T cells. Rather than drawing on any new phenotypic data, the later analysis identified candidate immune exposures from TCR beta sequences and the way those sequences occurred across donors. To predict cytomegalovirus infection status, the study brought together high-throughput TCR immunosequencing, statistical association of individual TCRs with disease status, and machine learning. Class I and class II HLA loci were covered by the typing at four-digit resolution. Typing coverage differed by locus: A, B, C, DRB1 and DQB1 were typed in roughly 620-630 donors, DQA1 in 500 to 550, DPA1 in nearly 610, and DPB1 in around 490. All discovery cohort repertoires had been generated on a single sequencing platform. An early release that covered some 630 HLA-typed donors contained approximately 300 gigabases of sequencing data and tens of millions of unique TCR sequences. On average, around 240,000 unique TCR beta nucleotide sequences were sequenced per donor among some 430 genotyped donors of the cohort, with roughly 18% of those sequences being non-productive. An earlier analysis of some 500 of the donors used high-throughput TCR beta sequencing to judge whether each TCR beta V gene segment behaved as functional or pseudogenic. The genetic ancestry cluster associated with self-reported Caucasian donors included about 81% of the roughly 380 genotyped donors. Alongside the repertoire data, information on donor age, sex, ethnicity and CMV serostatus was compiled. A separate validation cohort of approximately 130 different subjects was used in addition to the roughly 720-subject first cohort. A later analysis re-analyzed previously published TCR beta repertoires from about 730 donors and added high-resolution HLA genotyping to study TCR occurrence patterns. The study profiled the T cell repertoires of hundreds of subjects by immunosequencing and related them to cytomegalovirus serostatus. In a later genetic analysis, genome-wide SNP genotypes for about 55% of the roughly 670 donors were used, and that subset was treated as a discovery cohort. Because of strong linkage in the cohort, roughly five DR-DQ haplotypes were treated as single units for association and clustering. The study aimed to test whether cataloging public T cell receptors could reveal signatures of past pathogen exposure.

Study-level results and caveats: Several of the top co-occurrence clusters appeared to be linked to parvovirus B19, influenza, CMV and Epstein-Barr virus, according to a later analysis. Approximately 16 rarely observed V segments, including chromosome 9 orphons, were excluded from the earlier analysis of about 600 of the donors because counts were too low. Because HLA typing was unavailable for some donors at each locus, only the typed subset was used in association tests. According to a later genetic analysis, donors in an Asian-associated ancestry cluster had fewer N-insertions in productive TCRs than the approximately 670-donor mean. In a later analysis, HLA-associated TCR beta chains showed more clonal expansion and lower generation probabilities than non-associated chains that were equally common. Strong co-occurrence of HLA alleles, especially DR and DQ, made assigning TCR associations to individual alleles difficult. A few of the identified cytomegalovirus-associated TCR beta chains were confirmed in vitro to be specific for cytomegalovirus antigens. A total of fewer than 200 TCR beta chains were listed by the study as associated with cytomegalovirus. According to the authors, the approach could potentially be generalized to other disease states and immunological phenotypes. Cytomegalovirus status was reported to be diagnosed by the classifier with high specificity and sensitivity in both the original and validation cohorts. Roughly uniform sequencing depth across donors was assumed in presence/absence analyses, although this assumption may not hold. The 87-base-pair reads could not distinguish some IMGT-functional V segments, including TRBV6-2 and TRBV6-3, so those segments were excluded. A later analysis associated 16,951 TCR beta sequences with specific HLA alleles at a false discovery rate of 0.05. Correlated functional status among segregating V segments might be attributable to linkage disequilibrium, but an unknown experimental factor could not be ruled out. While some public TCRs were present in many individuals, most TCR sequences turned up only very rarely across donors. A later analysis found that TCR association rates varied across HLA loci, with DRB1 alleles showing the most associated TCRs and HLA-C alleles the fewest. In an earlier analysis of around 600 of the donors, most TCR beta V segments appeared in productive rearrangements about 87% or about 30% of the time, broadly matching IMGT annotations. Immune exposure information for the cohort was limited to CMV serostatus. A later genetic analysis associated a missense DCLRE1C variant with V-gene and J-gene trimming of TCR beta chains, and an independent cohort replicated the association. In this cohort, only TCR beta chains were sequenced, and detectable features were limited by the absence of alpha or paired-chain data. A further reported finding was that TCR beta sequences accurately predicted the HLA-A and HLA-B alleles for most subjects in the first cohort. Most CMV-associated TCR beta chains appeared to be HLA-restricted in a later analysis, and the HLA associations seemed to be driven largely by CMV exposure. A cluster of highly shared sequence variants was judged likely to be a technical artifact of the sequencing pipeline.

In total, just over 650 healthy bone marrow donors made up the cohort. At the time of sampling, every cohort member was nominally healthy, though immune exposures that went unrecorded were likely present. The donor tested CMV seronegative, placing the donor among the roughly 350 seronegative members of the cohort. A peripheral blood sample was provided by each donor, and peripheral blood mononuclear cells were used for TCR beta sequencing. Genomic DNA was extracted from the blood cell samples with the Qiagen DNeasy Blood Extraction Kit. Trimming removed 1 base from V and 5 bases from J; the gene matches leave 11 bases unexplained. The CDR3 has 16 amino acids, counting the end cysteine and phenylalanine. Of the read, only the CDR3 DNA is kept; its 48 bases are in frame from base 1. The germline V gene specifies SGHVS as CDR1 and FNYEAQ as CDR2. Preparation of the library involved the immunoSEQ multiplex PCR assay. For the multiplex PCR, a mixture combining 60 forward primers for TCR Vbeta segments and 13 reverse primers for TCR Jbeta segments was used. A multiplex PCR assay on genomic DNA amplified the CDR3 region of rearranged TCR beta genes. Amplified TCR beta libraries were sequenced as 87-base-pair reads on the Illumina HiSeq System. In the paper's pipeline: In a later analysis, tens of millions of unique TCR beta chains were counted across the approximately 640 repertoires, and roughly 11 million of these chains were shared by at least two donors. A nearest-neighbor algorithm error-corrected the raw reads and collapsed the reads into unique sequences, merging closely related sequences to remove PCR and sequencing errors. To assign V, D and J gene segments, CDR3 sequences were aligned to IMGT reference sequences. For a sequence to be retained, a match of at least six nucleotides to both a V gene segment and a J gene segment was required. A rearrangement was called productive if the CDR3 had no stop codons and remained in frame with V and J, and every other rearrangement was called non-productive. Following IMGT convention, CDR3 was defined as the stretch from the second conserved V-encoded cysteine to the conserved J-encoded phenylalanine. Sequences without an unambiguous match to a single V gene segment were excluded from the earlier analysis of 500 to 700 of the donors. An earlier analysis of about 600 of the donors called V segments functional above 56.7% productive rearrangements and segregating when the between-donor standard deviation exceeded 5%. To diagnose cytomegalovirus status from the catalog of TCR beta chain sequences, a statistical classification framework was built. V and J gene assignment, in a later analysis, came from comparing TCR nucleotide sequences with IMGT/GENE-DB human TR gene sequences. A later analysis assigned CDR3 sequences and most-parsimonious VDJ recombination scenarios with the TCRdist pipeline. In a later analysis, each TCR beta chain was defined by its CDR3 amino acid sequence together with its V-gene family, and reads lacking a unique V-gene family were excluded. A later analysis removed several hundred highly shared, low-generation-probability nucleotide sequences to deal with suspected cross-contamination and a sequencing artifact. In a later analysis, a clonal expansion index for each public chain was calculated from normalized within-repertoire ranks of inferred template counts. Generation probabilities in a later analysis came from a VDJ recombination model fitted to out-of-frame rearrangements, and those results were checked against IGoR. Hypergeometric tests were used in a later analysis to score TCR-TCR, TCR-HLA and TCR-CMV co-occurrence, with a repertoire-size bias correction applied to the TCR pairs. In a later analysis, false discovery rates were estimated by permuting HLA or CMV assignments 20 times. In a later analysis, co-occurring TCRs were grouped with DBSCAN, and TCRdist sequence similarity was added when clustering was performed within HLA-allele-positive subsets. Repertoires with fewer than 30,000 or more than 120,000 public chains were left out of co-occurrence clustering, as were five repertoires with anomalous nucleotide sharing. TCRdb's version of the immuneACCESS table is confined to in-frame rearrangements and falls short of the full clone set. An unresolved V gene accounts for under half of the shortfall where checked; the remainder is of unknown origin. The V and J calls and clone size are taken from that table; D and trimming were inferred from the DNA. This sample is represented by fewer than 250,000 clones; about 75% of them were singletons. Approximately 2% of the sample is held by the ten biggest clonotypes.

Of note for this clone: No cognate antigen has been identified for it. It has no much larger one-base neighbor in the sample; base qualities were not kept.

The chain is made from TRBV7-6 and TRBJ2-7; 7 bases in between match TRBD2. What was sequenced was PBMCs. The clonotype comes from a male donor in good health and CMV-seronegative. The DNA sequence follows: TGTGCCAGCAGCTTAGTGGTGGGGGGGTATCTGGACGAGCAGTACTTC. Translation gives CASSLVVGGYLDEQYF.